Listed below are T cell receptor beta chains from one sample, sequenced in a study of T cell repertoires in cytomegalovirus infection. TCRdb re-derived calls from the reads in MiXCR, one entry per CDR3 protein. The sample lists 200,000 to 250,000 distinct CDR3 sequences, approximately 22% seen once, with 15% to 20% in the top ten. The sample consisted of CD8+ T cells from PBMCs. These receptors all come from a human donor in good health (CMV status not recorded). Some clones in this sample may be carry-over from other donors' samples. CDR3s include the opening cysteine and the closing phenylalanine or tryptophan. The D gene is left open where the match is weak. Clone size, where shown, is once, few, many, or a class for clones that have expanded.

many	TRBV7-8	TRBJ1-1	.	CASSLTSLGGEAFF	TGTGCCAGCAGCTTAACCTCCCTAGGCGGAGAAGCTTTCTTT
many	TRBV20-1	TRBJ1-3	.	CSATKLKTDAGNTIYF	TGCAGTGCTACTAAACTAAAGACAGACGCCGGAAACACCATATATTTT
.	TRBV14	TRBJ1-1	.	CASSQDVGFVNTEAFF	TGTGCCAGCAGCCAAGATGTGGGATTCGTGAACACTGAAGCTTTCTTT
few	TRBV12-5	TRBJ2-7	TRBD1	CASGWPGQDVHEQYF	TGTGCTAGTGGTTGGCCGGGACAGGATGTCCACGAGCAGTACTTC
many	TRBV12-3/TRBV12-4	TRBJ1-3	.	CASSRRSGNTIYF	TGTGCCAGCAGCCGACGCTCTGGAAACACCATATATTTT
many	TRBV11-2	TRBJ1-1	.	CASSLADVAVNTEAFF	TGTGCCAGCAGCTTAGCTGATGTAGCTGTGAACACTGAAGCTTTCTTT
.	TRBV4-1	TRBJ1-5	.	CASSQDGAGNQPQHF	TGCGCCAGCAGCCAAGATGGGGCGGGAAATCAGCCCCAGCATTTT
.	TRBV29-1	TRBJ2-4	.	CSVEMRIGAKNIQYF	TGCAGCGTTGAAATGAGGATCGGGGCCAAAAACATTCAGTACTTC
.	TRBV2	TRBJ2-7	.	CASTPGRLSYEQYF	TGTGCCAGTACACCGGGTCGCCTCTCCTACGAGCAGTACTTC
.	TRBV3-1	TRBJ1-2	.	CASSPFDRTYGYTF	TGTGCCAGCAGCCCTTTTGACAGAACCTATGGCTACACCTTC
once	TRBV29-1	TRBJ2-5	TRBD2	CSVETLAGGTYQETQYF	TGCAGCGTTGAAACCCTAGCGGGGGGGACGTACCAAGAGACCCAGTACTTC
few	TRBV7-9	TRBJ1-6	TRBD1	CASSLPQGARSPLHF	TGTGCCAGCAGCTTACCCCAGGGGGCACGTTCACCCCTCCACTTT
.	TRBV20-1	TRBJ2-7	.	CSAPGLVYEQYF	TGCAGTGCCCCGGGACTCGTCTACGAGCAGTACTTC
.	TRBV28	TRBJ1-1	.	CASTQWMNTEAFF	TGTGCCAGTACCCAGTGGATGAACACTGAAGCTTTCTTT
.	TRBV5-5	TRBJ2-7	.	CASSFFGGACEQYF	TGTGCCAGCAGCTTTTTTGGTGGGGCCTGCGAGCAGTACTTC
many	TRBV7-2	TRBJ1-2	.	CASSSLGPINYGYTF	TGTGCCAGCAGCTCCCTGGGACCGATTAACTATGGCTACACCTTC
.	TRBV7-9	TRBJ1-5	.	CASRSGENQPQHF	TGTGCCAGCAGGTCAGGGGAAAATCAGCCCCAGCATTTT
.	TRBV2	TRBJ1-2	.	CASSDWAYGYTF	TGTGCCAGCAGTGATTGGGCGTATGGCTACACCTTC
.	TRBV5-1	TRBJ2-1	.	CASTPGQPNEQFF	TGCGCCAGCACTCCTGGCCAGCCCAATGAGCAGTTCTTC
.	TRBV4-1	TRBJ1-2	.	CASSQESPRGGYTF	TGCGCCAGCAGCCAAGAGTCCCCCAGGGGAGGCTACACCTTC
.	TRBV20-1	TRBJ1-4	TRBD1	CSAEETGGLPFF	TGCAGTGCTGAAGAGACAGGGGGCTTACCGTTTTTT
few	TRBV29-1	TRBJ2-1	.	CSSRPQGHEQFF	TGCAGCTCCCGCCCACAGGGACATGAGCAGTTCTTC
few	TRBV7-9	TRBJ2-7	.	CASSFSGPHEQYF	TGTGCCAGCAGCTTTTCAGGGCCCCACGAGCAGTACTTC
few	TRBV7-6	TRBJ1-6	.	CASSEGTSYNSPLHF	TGTGCCAGCAGCGAGGGGACTTCCTATAATTCACCCCTCCACTTT
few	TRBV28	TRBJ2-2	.	CASTQLRGPGTGELFF	TGTGCCAGCACCCAGCTCAGGGGCCCGGGCACCGGGGAGCTGTTTTTT
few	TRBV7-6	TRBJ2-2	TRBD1	CASSDTGTGNTGELFF	TGTGCCAGCAGCGATACCGGGACAGGGAACACCGGGGAGCTGTTTTTT
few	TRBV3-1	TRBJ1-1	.	CASSQESSWGGLSEAFF	TGTGCCAGCAGCCAAGAGTCCTCTTGGGGGGGGTTGAGCGAAGCTTTCTTT
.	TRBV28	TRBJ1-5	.	CASSRLEGARQPQHF	TGTGCCAGCAGCCGCCTGGAAGGGGCAAGGCAGCCCCAGCATTTT
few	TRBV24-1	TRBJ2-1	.	CATTLGPGNEQFF	TGTGCCACCACATTGGGCCCCGGGAATGAGCAGTTCTTC
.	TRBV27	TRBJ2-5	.	CASSKGHQETQYF	TGTGCCAGCAGTAAAGGGCACCAAGAGACCCAGTACTTC
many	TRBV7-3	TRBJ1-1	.	CASSSKTGMNTEAFF	TGTGCCAGCAGCTCCAAGACAGGAATGAACACTGAAGCTTTCTTT
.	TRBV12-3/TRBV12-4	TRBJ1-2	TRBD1	CASRLGTGYGYTF	TGTGCCAGCAGATTGGGGACAGGCTATGGCTACACCTTC
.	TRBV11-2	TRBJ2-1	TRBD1	CASSTEDRVGEQFF	TGTGCCAGCAGCACCGAGGACAGGGTCGGCGAGCAGTTCTTC
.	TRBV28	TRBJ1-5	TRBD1	CASSTRDRGVNNQPQHF	TGTGCCAGCAGCACCCGGGACAGGGGAGTAAACAATCAGCCCCAGCATTTT
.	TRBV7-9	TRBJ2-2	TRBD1	CASITGTVNTGELFF	TGTGCCAGCATCACCGGGACAGTGAACACCGGGGAGCTGTTTTTT
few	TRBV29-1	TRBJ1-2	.	CSVVLWDGSYGYTF	TGCAGCGTTGTCCTCTGGGACGGGTCCTATGGCTACACCTTC
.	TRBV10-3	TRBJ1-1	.	CAISESLRTANTEAFF	TGTGCCATCAGTGAGTCTTTAAGGACAGCGAACACTGAAGCTTTCTTT
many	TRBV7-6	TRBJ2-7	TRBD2	CASSFGTSEGTYEQYF	TGTGCCAGCAGCTTCGGGACTAGCGAGGGCACCTACGAGCAGTACTTC
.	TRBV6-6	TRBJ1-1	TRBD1	CASSYSLTGGGTEAFF	TGTGCCAGCAGTTACTCCCTGACAGGGGGCGGCACTGAAGCTTTCTTT
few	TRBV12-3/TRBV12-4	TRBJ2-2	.	CASRMEEERPTGELFF	TGTGCCAGCAGGATGGAGGAAGAGAGACCCACCGGGGAGCTGTTTTTT
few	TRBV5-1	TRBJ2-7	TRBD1	CASSRQGTFYEQYF	TGCGCCAGCAGCCGACAGGGGACCTTCTACGAGCAGTACTTC
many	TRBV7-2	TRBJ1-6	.	CASNPGGQKNSPLHF	TGTGCCAGTAATCCCGGAGGACAGAAAAATTCACCCCTCCACTTT
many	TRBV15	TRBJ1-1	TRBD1	CATSRVRGQAGLEAFF	TGTGCCACCAGCAGAGTAAGAGGACAGGCTGGACTTGAAGCTTTCTTT
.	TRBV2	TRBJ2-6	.	CASSGGVSGANVLTF	TGTGCCAGCAGTGGCGGGGTCTCTGGGGCCAACGTCCTGACTTTC
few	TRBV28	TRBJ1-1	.	CASKPPGASGEAFF	TGTGCCAGCAAGCCCCCCGGCGCGAGTGGTGAAGCTTTCTTT
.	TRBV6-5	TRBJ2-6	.	CASRSPRGAYSGANVLTF	TGTGCCAGCAGGTCCCCCCGGGGCGCGTACTCTGGGGCCAACGTCCTGACTTTC
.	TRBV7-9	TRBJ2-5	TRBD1	CASSSTGGFPRETQYF	TGTGCCAGCAGCTCGACAGGGGGCTTTCCTAGAGAGACCCAGTACTTC
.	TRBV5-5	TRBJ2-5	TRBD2	CASSVGLAMETQYF	TGTGCCAGCAGCGTGGGACTAGCGATGGAGACCCAGTACTTC
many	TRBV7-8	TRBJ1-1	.	CASSLVQNTEAFF	TGTGCCAGCAGCTTAGTACAGAACACTGAAGCTTTCTTT
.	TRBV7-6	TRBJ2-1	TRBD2	CASTPKRGPSYNEQFF	TGTGCCAGCACTCCTAAGCGGGGTCCCTCGTACAATGAGCAGTTCTTC
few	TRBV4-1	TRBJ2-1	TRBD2	CASSQSPPGTSGVNEQFF	TGCGCCAGCAGCCAATCCCCCCCGGGGACTAGCGGGGTCAATGAGCAGTTCTTC
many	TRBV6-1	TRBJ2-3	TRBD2	CASSPGGASDTQYF	TGTGCCAGCAGCCCGGGGGGGGCCTCAGATACGCAGTATTTT
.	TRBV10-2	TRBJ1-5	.	CASRGDNSHQPQHF	TGCGCCAGCCGTGGGGACAACTCCCATCAGCCCCAGCATTTT
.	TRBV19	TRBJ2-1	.	CASRGTYDYNEQFF	TGTGCCAGTAGGGGGACTTATGACTACAATGAGCAGTTCTTC
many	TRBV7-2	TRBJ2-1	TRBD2	CASSRSGGLLNEQFF	TGTGCCAGCAGCCGGAGCGGGGGGCTCCTCAATGAGCAGTTCTTC
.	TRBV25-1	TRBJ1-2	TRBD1	CASSEYGQGEFDYGYTF	TGTGCCAGCAGTGAATATGGGCAGGGGGAATTCGACTATGGCTACACCTTC
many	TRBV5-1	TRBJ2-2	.	CASSFGQNTGELFF	TGCGCCAGCAGCTTCGGACAGAACACCGGGGAGCTGTTTTTT
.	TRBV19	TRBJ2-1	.	CASAPEGGFRLDSEQFF	TGTGCCAGCGCTCCGGAGGGGGGATTCAGACTTGACAGTGAGCAGTTCTTC